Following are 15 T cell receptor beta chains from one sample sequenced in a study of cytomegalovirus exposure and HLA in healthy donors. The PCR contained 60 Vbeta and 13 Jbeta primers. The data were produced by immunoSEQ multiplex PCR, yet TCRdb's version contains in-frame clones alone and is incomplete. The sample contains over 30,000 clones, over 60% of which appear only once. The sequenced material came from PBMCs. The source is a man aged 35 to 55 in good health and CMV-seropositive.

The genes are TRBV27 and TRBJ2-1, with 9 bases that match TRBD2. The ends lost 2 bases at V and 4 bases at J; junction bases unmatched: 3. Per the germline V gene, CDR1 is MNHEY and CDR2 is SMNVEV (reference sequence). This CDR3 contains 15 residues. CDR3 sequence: CASSLRLAEYNEQFF. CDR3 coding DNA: TGTGCCAGCAGTTTACGACTAGCGGAATACAATGAGCAGTTCTTC.

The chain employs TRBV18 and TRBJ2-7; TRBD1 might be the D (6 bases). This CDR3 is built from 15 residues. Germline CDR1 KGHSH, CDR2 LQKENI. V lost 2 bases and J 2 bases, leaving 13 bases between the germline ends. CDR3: CASSPYRDTTYEQYF. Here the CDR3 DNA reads TGTGCCAGCTCACCATACCGGGACACCACCTACGAGCAGTACTTC. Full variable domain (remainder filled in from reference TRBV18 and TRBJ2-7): NAGVMQNPRHLVRRRGQEARLRCSPMKGHSHVYWYRQLPEEGLKFMVYLQKENIIDESGMPKERFSAEFPKEGPSILRIQQVVRGDSAAYFCASSPYRDTTYEQYFGPGTRLTVT.

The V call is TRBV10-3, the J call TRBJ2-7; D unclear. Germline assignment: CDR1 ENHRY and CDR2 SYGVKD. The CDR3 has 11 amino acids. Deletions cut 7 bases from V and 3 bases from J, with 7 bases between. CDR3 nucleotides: TGTGCCATCATGGGCCGCTACGAGCAGTACTTC. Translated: CAIMGRYEQYF.

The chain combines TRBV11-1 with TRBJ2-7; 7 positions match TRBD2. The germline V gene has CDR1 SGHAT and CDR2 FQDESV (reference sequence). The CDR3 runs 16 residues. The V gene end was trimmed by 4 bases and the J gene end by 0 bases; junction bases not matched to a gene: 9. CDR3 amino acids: CASSYASGGISYEQYF. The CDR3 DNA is TGTGCCAGCAGCTACGCCTCCGGGGGGATCTCCTACGAGCAGTACTTC.

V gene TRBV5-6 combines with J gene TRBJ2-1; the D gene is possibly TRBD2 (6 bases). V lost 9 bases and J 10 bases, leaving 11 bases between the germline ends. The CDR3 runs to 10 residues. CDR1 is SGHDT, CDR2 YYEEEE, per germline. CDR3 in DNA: TGTGCCATACGTGGGGGGGAGCAGTTCTTC. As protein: CAIRGGEQFF.

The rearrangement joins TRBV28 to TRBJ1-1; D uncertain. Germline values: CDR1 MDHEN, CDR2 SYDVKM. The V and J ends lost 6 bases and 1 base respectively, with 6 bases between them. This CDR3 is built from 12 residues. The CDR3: CASRPGNTEAFF. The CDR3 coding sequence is TGTGCCAGCAGGCCAGGGAACACTGAAGCTTTCTTT.

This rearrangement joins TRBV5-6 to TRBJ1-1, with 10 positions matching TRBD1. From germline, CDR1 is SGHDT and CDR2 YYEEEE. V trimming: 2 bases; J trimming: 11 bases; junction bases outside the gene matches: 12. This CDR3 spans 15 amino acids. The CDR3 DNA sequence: TGTGCCAGCAGCTTTCGCCCCGGGACAGGGGCTTTTGCTTTCTTT. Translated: CASSFRPGTGAFAFF.

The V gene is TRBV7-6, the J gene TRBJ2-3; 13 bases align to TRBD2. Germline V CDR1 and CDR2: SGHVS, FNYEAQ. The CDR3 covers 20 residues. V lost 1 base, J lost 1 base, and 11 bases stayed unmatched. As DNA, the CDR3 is TGTGCCAGCAGCTTAGATGCCCCGGGACTAGCGGGGTGGGGCACAGATACGCAGTATTTT. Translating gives CASSLDAPGLAGWGTDTQYF.

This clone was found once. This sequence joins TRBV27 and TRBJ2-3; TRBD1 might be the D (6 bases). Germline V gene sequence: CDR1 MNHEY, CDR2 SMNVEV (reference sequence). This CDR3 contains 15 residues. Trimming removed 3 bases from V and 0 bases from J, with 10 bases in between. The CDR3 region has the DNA TGTGCCAGCAGTTTCAGGGGAACTAGCACAGATACGCAGTATTTT. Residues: CASSFRGTSTDTQYF.

CDR3 protein: CASSKDSVANYGYTF. CDR3 coding DNA: TGTGCCAGCAGCAAGGACAGTGTGGCTAACTATGGCTACACCTTC. The chain recombines TRBV21-1 with TRBJ1-2; the table names TRBD1, a call not compared with the DNA. TRBV21-1 is deemed a pseudogene. The length of the CDR3 is 15 residues.

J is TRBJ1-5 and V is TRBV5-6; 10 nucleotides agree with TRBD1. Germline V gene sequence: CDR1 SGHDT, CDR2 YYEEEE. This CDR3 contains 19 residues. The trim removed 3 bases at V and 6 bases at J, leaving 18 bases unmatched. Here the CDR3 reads CASSSLLPGQGFGAQPQHF. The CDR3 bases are TGTGCCAGCAGCTCACTATTGCCGGGACAGGGGTTCGGGGCTCAGCCCCAGCATTTT.

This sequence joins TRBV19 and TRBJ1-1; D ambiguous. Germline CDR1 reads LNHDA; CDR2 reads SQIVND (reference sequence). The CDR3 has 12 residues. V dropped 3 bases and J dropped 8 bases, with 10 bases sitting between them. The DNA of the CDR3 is TGTGCCAGTAGTATTCGTGGTACAGAAGCTTTCTTT. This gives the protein CASSIRGTEAFF.

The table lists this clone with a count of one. CDR3 nucleotides: TGTGCCAGCAGTTACGAACCAGTGAACTATGGCTACACCTTC. Amino acids: CASSYEPVNYGYTF. This chain joins TRBV6-6 and TRBJ1-2; no clear D gene. This CDR3 spans 14 amino acids. CDR1 is MNHNY, CDR2 SVGAGI, per germline (reference sequence). V was pared by 2 bases and J by 2 bases, with 9 bases between.

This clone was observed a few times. CDR3: CASSPSDRSPYGYTF. CDR3 bases: TGTGCCAGCAGCCCCTCGGACAGATCCCCCTATGGCTACACCTTC. The chain uses TRBV14 and TRBJ1-2; tentative D call: TRBD1 (6 bases). Trimming took off 4 bases at V and 4 bases at J, with 16 bases between the two ends. Germline V gives CDR1 SGHDN, CDR2 FVKESK. The CDR3 length is 15 residues.

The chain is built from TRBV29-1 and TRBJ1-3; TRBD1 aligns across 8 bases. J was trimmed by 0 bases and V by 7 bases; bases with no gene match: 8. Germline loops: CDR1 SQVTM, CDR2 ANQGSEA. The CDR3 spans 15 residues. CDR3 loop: CSAQQGGISGNTIYF. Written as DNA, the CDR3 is TGCAGCGCCCAACAGGGGGGGATCTCTGGAAACACCATATATTTT.